Listed here is a single T cell receptor (beta chain). This sample was taken from a study of T cell changes during pregnancy in multiple sclerosis. CDR1 is MRHNA, CDR2 SNTAGT, per germline. The CDR3 has 15 residues. Deletions cut 4 bases from V and 5 bases from J, with 12 bases between. The repertoire was sequenced with immunoSEQ multiplex PCR; TCRdb's copy has only in-frame clones and lacks some. This table holds tens of thousands of clones, around 93% found once. Sequencing was performed on peripheral blood, taken after pregnancy. The clonotype comes from a female donor with multiple sclerosis, enrolled in a pregnancy study. The chain is built from TRBV6-4 and TRBJ1-6; no firm D call. DNA for the CDR3: TGTGCCAGCAGTGCCGGGTTCGGGGATAATTCACCCCTCCACTTT. Translated, it gives CASSAGFGDNSPLHF.